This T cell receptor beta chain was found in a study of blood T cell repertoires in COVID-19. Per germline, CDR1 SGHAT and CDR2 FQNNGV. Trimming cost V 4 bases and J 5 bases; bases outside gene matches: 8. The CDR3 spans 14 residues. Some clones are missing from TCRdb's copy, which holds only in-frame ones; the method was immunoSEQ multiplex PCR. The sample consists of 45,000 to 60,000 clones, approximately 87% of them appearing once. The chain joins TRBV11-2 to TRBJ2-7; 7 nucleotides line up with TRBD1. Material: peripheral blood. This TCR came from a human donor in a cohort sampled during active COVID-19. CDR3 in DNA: TGTGCCAGCAGCTCCCGACAGGGTGGCAACGAGCAGTACTTC. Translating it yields CASSSRQGGNEQYF.